This entry describes one T cell receptor beta chain. This record belongs to a study of blood T cell repertoires in COVID-19. Study as a whole: The United States, Italy and Spain provided the acute and convalescent COVID-19 samples. Sources were T cells, B-cell-depleted T cells, or PBMCs; the material itself was cDNA or gDNA.

Produced via immunoSEQ multiplex PCR; TCRdb's table is partial and in-frame only. This sample yields around 200,000 clones, of which 81% are seen a single time; roughly 8.7% belongs to the top ten. With V trimmed by 2 bases and J by 8 bases, 4 bases remained unmatched. The V gene's germline CDR1 is SGHKS and CDR2 YYEKEE (reference sequence). The CDR3 covers 13 residues. Those enrolled, adults aged roughly 18 to 95 years, came from fewer than 25 US areas. Donors in Cohort 3 who had recovered were those with two negative PCRs, healthcare professional clearance, or resolution of their symptoms. The material sequenced was PBMCs or T cells enriched from blood (not recorded which). This receptor was taken from a man aged 35 to 55 who had recovered from COVID-19. This chain uses TRBV5-5 with TRBJ2-5, with 9 bases identical to TRBD1. The DNA of the CDR3 is TGTGCCAGCAGCTTATTGGACAGGGGAACCCAGTACTTC. Translating gives CASSLLDRGTQYF.